This T cell receptor (beta chain) derives from a study of CD8+ T cells in alopecia areata. For the study at large: The duration of tofacitinib was 6 to 18 months, with 6 months off drug afterward. Findings of the study overall: Many expanded lesional clones remained in scalp and blood on tofacitinib. Normal scalp showed lower clonality than lesional scalp, especially alopecia totalis/universalis.

Remarks on this clone: What it recognizes is unknown.

Extracted RNA was reverse transcribed into cDNA, the sequencing template. Assay: immunoSEQ multiplex PCR; the TCRdb copy retains only in-frame clones and omits some. The sample comprises 80,000 to 100,000 clones, 40% to 50% of which are singletons, and roughly 18% rests with the top ten. Treatment defined: oral pan-JAK inhibitor, 5-10 mg twice daily. The CDR3 has 14 residues. Trimming cost V 3 bases and J 4 bases, with 10 bases left between them. CDR1 is SNHLY and CDR2 is FYNNEI in the germline V gene. Sequencing was performed on CD8+ T cells sorted from blood, taken at week 24, from a patient treated with tofacitinib. The receptor was derived from a human donor with alopecia areata. The rearrangement joins TRBV2 to TRBJ1-5, with D perhaps matching TRBD1 (5 bases). The DNA for the CDR3 is TGTGCCAGCAGTGACTACGGGGGGAATCAGCCCCAGCATTTT. It is translated as CASSDYGGNQPQHF.